This TCR beta chain was identified in a study of breast tumors, draining lymph nodes, adjacent tissues. As concerns this clonotype: At one end the junction does not follow the germline gene, possibly because of a read error.

Axillary draining lymph nodes of breast cancer patients supplied the node samples. MiXCR, run by TCRdb on the multiplex PCR reads, gives a single entry per CDR3 protein. This table holds 290,000 or so distinct CDR3 sequences, around 30% found once. This TCR was sampled from a female donor with breast cancer. Some clones in this sample may be carry-over from other donors' samples. Material for sequencing was axillary lymph node tissue.

CDR3 nucleotide sequence: TGTGCCAGCAGCGAAGTCACAGGGACACCCTATGGCTACCCCTTC. Translating gives CASSEVTGTPYGYPF. This chain joins TRBV7-9 and TRBJ1-2; the D gene is possibly TRBD1 (6 bases). This CDR3 contains 15 residues. The germline V gene encodes CDR1 SEHNR and CDR2 FQNEAQ (reference sequence).